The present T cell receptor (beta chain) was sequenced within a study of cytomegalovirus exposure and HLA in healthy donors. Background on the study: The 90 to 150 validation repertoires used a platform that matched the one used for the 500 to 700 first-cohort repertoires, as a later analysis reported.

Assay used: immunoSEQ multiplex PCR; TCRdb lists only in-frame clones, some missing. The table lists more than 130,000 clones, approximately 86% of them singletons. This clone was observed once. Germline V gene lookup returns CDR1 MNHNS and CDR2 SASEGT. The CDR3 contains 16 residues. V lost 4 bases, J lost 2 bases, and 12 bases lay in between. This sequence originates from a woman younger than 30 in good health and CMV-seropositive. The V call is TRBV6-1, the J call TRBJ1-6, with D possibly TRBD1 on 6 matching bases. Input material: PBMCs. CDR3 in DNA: TGTGCCAGCAGTGGGTTACAGGGAGCCTATAATTCACCCCTCCACTTT. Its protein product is CASSGLQGAYNSPLHF.